This T cell receptor beta chain stems from a study of human T cells and chemical hapten exposure. In this sample, this clonotype turned up a few times. Time point in this sample: patch test 2, 6 weeks after DPC sensitization. Specified treatment: therapeutic diphenylcyclopropenone sensitization with weekly scalp DPC. TCRdb independently ran MiXCR on the RACE reads; one entry per CDR3 protein. In the table there are nearly 95,000 distinct CDR3 sequences, approximately 10% of which are singletons. This clonotype originated in a man aged 35-49 years with alopecia areata. Some clones in this sample may be carry-over from other donors' samples. The starting material was whole blood, obtained in connection with sensitization to the hapten diphenylcyclopropenone (DPC).

CDR3 loop: CASSPNKGDGYTF. The CDR3 nucleotides are TGTGCCAGCAGCCCCAATAAGGGGGATGGCTACACCTTC. The chain links TRBV7-8 to TRBJ1-2; weak D call: TRBD1 (6 bases). The CDR3 has 13 residues. Germline V gene sequence: CDR1 SGHVS, CDR2 FQNEAQ. The ends were cut back, 5 bases at V and 6 bases at J, with 13 bases in the middle.